This TCR beta chain was sequenced for a study of T cell responses to AZD1222 COVID-19 vaccine. General study findings and limits: Two doses of AZD1222 preceded a rise in Spike-specific TCR breadth and depth.

To note about this clone: Its antigen is as yet unknown.

TCRdb's table, derived via immunoSEQ multiplex PCR, lists solely in-frame clones and lacks some. The data contain about 57,000 clones, 86% of them singletons. This TCR came from an adult in good health. Sequencing was performed on peripheral blood, taken on day 0 of AZD1222 vaccination.

The CDR3 DNA sequence: TGTGCCAGCAAGGGACAGGGCATCTACGAGCAGTACTTC. This gives the protein CASKGQGIYEQYF. The chain combines TRBV27 with TRBJ2-7; 9 nucleotides align to TRBD1. Per germline, CDR1 MNHEY and CDR2 SMNVEV (reference sequence). The J segment lost 3 bases and the V segment lost 7 bases, leaving 4 bases of the junction unmatched. The CDR3 loop spans 13 amino acids.